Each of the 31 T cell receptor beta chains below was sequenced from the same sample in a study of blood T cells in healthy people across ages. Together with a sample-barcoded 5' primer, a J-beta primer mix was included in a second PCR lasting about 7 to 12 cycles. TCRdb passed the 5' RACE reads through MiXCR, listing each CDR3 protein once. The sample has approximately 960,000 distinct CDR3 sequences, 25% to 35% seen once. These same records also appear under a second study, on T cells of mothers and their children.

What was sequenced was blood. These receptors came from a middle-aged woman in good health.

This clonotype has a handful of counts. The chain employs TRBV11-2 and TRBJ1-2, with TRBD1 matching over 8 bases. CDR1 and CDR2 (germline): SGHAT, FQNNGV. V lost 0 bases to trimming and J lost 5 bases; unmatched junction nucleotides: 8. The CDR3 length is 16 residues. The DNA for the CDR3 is TGTGCCAGCAGCTTAGAAGCCGGGACAGGACCTTATGGCTACACCTTC. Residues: CASSLEAGTGPYGYTF. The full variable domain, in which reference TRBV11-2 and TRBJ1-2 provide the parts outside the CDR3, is EAGVAQSPRYKIIEKRQSVAFWCNPISGHATLYWYQQILGQGPKLLIQFQNNGVVDDSQLPKDRFSAERLKGVDSTLKIQPAKLEDSAVYLCASSLEAGTGPYGYTFGSGTRLTVV.

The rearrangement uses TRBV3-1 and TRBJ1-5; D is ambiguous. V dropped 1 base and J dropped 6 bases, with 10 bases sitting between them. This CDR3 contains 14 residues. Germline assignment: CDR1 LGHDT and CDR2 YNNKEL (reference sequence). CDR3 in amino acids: CASSQGPISQPQHF. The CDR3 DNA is TGTGCCAGCAGCCAAGGACCTATCAGTCAGCCCCAGCATTTT.

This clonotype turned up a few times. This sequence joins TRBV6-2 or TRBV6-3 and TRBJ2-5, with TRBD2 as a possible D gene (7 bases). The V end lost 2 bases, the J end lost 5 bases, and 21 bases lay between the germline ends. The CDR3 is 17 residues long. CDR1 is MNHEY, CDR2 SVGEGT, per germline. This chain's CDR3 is CASSYERRGARAETQYF. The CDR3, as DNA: TGTGCCAGCAGTTACGAGAGACGGGGGGCCCGGGCGGAGACCCAGTACTTC.

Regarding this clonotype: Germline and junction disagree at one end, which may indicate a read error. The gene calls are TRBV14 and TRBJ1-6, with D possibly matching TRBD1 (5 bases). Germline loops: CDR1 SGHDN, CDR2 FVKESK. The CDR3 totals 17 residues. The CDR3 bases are TGTGCCAGCGGCCACCAAGGGGAGGGTGTCCGATATTCACCCCTCCACTTT. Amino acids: CASGHQGEGVRYSPLHF.

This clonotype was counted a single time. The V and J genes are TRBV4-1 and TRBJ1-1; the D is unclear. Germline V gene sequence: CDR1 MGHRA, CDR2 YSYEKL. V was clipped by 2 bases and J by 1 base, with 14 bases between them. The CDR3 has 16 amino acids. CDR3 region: CASSQSPLLENTEAFF. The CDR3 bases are TGCGCCAGCAGCCAAAGTCCCCTGCTTGAGAACACTGAAGCTTTCTTT.

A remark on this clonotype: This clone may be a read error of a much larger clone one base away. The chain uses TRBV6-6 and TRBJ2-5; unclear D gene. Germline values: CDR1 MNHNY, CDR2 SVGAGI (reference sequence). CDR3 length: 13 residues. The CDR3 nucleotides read TGTGCCAGCAAAACCGACTCGTCGATCGAGCAGTGCTTC. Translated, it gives CASKTDSSIEQCF.

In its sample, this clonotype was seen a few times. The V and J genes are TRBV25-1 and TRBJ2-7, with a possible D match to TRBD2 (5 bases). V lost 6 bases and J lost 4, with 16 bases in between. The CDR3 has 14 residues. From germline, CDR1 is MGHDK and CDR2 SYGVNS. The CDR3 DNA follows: TGTGCCAGCAGCCCCGGGGTAGCCCAATACGAGCAGTACTTC. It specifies CASSPGVAQYEQYF.

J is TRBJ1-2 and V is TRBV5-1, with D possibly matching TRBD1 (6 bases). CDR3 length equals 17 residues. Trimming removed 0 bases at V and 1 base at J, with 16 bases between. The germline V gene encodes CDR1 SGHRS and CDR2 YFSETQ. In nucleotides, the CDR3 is TGCGCCAGCAGCTTGGGGCCTAGGACAGACGATAACTATGGCTACACCTTC. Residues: CASSLGPRTDDNYGYTF.

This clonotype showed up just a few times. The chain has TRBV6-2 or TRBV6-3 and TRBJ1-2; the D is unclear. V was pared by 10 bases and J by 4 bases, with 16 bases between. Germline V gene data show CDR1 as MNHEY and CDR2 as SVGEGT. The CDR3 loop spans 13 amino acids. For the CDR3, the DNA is TGTGCCACCGCCAGAACGACACTCTATGGCTACACCTTC. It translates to CATARTTLYGYTF.

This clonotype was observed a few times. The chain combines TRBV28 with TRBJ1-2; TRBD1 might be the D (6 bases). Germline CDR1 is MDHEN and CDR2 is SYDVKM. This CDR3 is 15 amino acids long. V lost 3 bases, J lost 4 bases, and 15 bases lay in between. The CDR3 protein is CASSFTGPSPYGYTF. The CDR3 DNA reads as TGTGCCAGCAGTTTCACAGGGCCTTCACCCTATGGCTACACCTTC.

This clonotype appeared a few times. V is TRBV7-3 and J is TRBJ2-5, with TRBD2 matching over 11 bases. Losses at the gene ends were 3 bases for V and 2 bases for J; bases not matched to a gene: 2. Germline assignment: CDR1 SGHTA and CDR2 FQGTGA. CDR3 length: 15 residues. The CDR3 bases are TGTGCCAGCAGCTTTCGACTAGCGGGGCAAGAGACCCAGTACTTC. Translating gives CASSFRLAGQETQYF.

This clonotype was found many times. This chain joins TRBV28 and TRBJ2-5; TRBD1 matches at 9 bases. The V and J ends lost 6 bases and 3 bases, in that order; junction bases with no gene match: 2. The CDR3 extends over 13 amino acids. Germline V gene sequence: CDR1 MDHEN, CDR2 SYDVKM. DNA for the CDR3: TGTGCCAGCAGAACAGGGGGCGAAGAGACCCAGTACTTC. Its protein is CASRTGGEETQYF.

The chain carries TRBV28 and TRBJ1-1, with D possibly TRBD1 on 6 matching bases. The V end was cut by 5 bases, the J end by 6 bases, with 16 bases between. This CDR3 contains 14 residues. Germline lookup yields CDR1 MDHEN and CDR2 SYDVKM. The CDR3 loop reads CASSPRGERPEAFF. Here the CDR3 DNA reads TGTGCCAGCAGTCCAAGGGGGGAACGGCCTGAAGCTTTCTTT.

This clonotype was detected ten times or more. The CDR3 coding sequence is TGTGCCAGCAGCTTGGGGGGGGGGCCCACAGATACGCAGTATTTT. This sequence encodes CASSLGGGPTDTQYF. J is TRBJ2-3 and V is TRBV7-2; tentatively, D is TRBD2 (7 bases). CDR3 size: 15 residues. The germline V and J ends were trimmed by 3 bases and 2 bases, with 12 bases remaining between them. Germline CDR1 SGHTA, CDR2 FQGNSA.

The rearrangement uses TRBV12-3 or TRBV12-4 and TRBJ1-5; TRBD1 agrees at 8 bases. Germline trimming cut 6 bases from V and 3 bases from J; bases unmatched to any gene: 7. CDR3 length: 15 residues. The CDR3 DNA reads TGTGCCAGCAGCACTCCAGGGGGCCCCAATCAGCCCCAGCATTTT. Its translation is CASSTPGGPNQPQHF.

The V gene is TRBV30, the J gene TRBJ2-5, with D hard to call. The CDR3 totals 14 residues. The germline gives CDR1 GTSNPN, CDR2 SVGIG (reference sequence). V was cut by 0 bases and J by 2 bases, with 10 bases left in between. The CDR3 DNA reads TGTGCCTGGAGTGTATTTATATCACAAGAGACCCAGTACTTC. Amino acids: CAWSVFISQETQYF.

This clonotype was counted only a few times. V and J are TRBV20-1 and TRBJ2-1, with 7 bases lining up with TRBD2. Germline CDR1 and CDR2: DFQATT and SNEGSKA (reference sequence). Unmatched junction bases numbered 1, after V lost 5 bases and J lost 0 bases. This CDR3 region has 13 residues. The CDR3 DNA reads TGCAGTGCTGGGACTAACTCCTACAATGAGCAGTTCTTC. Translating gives CSAGTNSYNEQFF.

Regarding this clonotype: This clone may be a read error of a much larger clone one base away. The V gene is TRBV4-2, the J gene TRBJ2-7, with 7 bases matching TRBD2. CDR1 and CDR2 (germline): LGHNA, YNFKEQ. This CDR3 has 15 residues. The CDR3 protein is CASSQDGGGTYEQDF. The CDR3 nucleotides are TGTGCCAGCAGCCAAGATGGCGGGGGAACCTACGAGCAGGACTTC.

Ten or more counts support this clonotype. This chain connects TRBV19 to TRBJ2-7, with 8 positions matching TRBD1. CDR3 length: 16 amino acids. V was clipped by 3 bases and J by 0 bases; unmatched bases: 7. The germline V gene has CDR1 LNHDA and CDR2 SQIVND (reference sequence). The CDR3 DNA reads TGTGCCAGTAGTATGTTCGGGGACAGGCTCTCCTACGAGCAGTACTTC. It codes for CASSMFGDRLSYEQYF. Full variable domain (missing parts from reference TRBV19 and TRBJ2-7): DGGITQSPKYLFRKEGQNVTLSCEQNLNHDAMYWYRQDPGQGLRLIYYSQIVNDFQKGDIAEGYSVSREKKESFPLTVTSAQKNPTAFYLCASSMFGDRLSYEQYFGPGTRLTVT.

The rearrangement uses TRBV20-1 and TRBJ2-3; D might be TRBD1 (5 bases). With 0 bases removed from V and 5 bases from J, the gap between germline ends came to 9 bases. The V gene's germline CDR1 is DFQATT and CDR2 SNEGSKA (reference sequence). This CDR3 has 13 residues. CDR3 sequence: CSARDGAEDTQYF. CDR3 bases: TGCAGTGCTAGAGATGGGGCAGAAGATACGCAGTATTTT.

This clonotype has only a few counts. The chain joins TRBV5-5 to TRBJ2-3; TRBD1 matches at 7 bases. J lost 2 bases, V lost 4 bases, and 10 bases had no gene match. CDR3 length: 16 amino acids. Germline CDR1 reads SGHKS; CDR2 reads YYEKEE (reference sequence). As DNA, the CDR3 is TGTGCCAGCAGCCCCCGGGAAGGGGGCAACACAGATACGCAGTATTTT. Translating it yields CASSPREGGNTDTQYF.

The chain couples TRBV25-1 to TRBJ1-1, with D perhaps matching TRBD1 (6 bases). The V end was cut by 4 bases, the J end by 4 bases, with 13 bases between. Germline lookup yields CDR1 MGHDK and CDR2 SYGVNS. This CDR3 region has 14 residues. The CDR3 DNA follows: TGTGCCAGCAGTGTAACTTACAGGGTCACTGAAGCTTTCTTT. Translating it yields CASSVTYRVTEAFF.

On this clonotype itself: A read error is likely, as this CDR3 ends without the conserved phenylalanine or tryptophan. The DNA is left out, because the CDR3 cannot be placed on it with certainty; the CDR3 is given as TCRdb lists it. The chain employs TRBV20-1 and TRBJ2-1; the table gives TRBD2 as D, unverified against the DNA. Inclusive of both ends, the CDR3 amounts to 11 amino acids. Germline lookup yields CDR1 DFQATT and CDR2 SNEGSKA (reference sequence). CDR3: CSAREDYEQDS.

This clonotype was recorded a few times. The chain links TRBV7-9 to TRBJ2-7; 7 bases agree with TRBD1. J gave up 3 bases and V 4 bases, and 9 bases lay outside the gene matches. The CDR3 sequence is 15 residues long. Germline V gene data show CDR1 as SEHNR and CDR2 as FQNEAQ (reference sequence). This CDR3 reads CASSSTGERDYEQYF. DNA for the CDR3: TGTGCCAGCAGCTCAACAGGGGAGAGGGACTACGAGCAGTACTTC. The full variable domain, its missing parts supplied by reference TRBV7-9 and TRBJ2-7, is DTGVSQNPRHKITKRGQNVTFRCDPISEHNRLYWYRQTLGQGPEFLTYFQNEAQLEKSRLLSDRFSAERPKGSFSTLEIQRTEQGDSAMYLCASSSTGERDYEQYFGPGTRLTVT.

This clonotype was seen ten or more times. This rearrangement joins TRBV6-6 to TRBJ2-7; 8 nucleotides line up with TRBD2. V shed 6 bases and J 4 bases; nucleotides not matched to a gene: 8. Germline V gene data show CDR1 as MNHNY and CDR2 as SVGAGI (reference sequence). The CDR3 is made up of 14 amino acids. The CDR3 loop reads CASRIAGRPYEQYF. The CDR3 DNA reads TGTGCCAGCAGGATAGCGGGGAGGCCTTACGAGCAGTACTTC.

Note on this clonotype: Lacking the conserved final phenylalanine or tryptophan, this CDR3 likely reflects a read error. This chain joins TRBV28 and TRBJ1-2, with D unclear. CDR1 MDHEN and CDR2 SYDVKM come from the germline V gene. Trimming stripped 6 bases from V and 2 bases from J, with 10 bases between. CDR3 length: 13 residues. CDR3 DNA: TGTGCCAGCAGCCCGGGTCAGAACTATGGCTACACCTCC. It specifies CASSPGQNYGYTS.

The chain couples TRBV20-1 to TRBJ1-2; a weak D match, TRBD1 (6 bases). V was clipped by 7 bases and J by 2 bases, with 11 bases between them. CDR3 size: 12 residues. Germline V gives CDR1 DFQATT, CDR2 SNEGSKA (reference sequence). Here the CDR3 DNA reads TGCAGTGGAGGACAGCGAAACTATGGCTACACCTTC. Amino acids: CSGGQRNYGYTF.

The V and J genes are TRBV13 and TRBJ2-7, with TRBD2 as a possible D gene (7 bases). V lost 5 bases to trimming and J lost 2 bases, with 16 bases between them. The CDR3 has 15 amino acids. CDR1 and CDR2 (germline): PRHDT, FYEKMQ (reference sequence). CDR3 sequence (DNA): TGTGCCAGCAGCCGCGGGGGACACCGGGCCTACGAGCAGTACTTC. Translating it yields CASSRGGHRAYEQYF. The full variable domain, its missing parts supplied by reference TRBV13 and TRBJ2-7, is AAGVIQSPRHLIKEKRETATLKCYPIPRHDTVYWYQQGPGQDPQFLISFYEKMQSDKGSIPDRFSAQQFSDYHSELNMSSLELGDSALYFCASSRGGHRAYEQYFGPGTRLTVT.

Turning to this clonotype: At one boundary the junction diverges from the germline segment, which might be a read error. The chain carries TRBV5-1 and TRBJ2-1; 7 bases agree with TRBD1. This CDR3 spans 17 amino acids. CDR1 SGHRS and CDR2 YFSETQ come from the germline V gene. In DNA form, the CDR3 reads TGCGCCAGCAGCTTAGGTACAGGGGCAAGCTCCTACAATGAGCAGGTCTTC. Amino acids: CASSLGTGASSYNEQVF. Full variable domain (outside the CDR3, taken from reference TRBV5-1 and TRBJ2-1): KAGVTQTPRYLIKTRGQQVTLSCSPISGHRSVSWYQQTPGQGLQFLFEYFSETQRNKGNFPGRFSGRQFSNSRSEMNVSTLELGDSALYLCASSLGTGASSYNEQVFGPGTRLTVL.

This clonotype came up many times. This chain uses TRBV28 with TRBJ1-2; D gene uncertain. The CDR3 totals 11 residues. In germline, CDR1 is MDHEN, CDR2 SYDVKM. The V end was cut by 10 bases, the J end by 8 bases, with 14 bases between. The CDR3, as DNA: TGTGCCACCACCGCAGGTAGAGGCTACACCTTC. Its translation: CATTAGRGYTF.

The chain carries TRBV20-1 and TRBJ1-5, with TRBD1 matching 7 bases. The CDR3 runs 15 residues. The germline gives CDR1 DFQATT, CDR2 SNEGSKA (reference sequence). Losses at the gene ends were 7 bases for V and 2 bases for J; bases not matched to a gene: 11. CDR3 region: CSGMDQGGGNQPQHF. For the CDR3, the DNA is TGCAGTGGGATGGATCAGGGGGGCGGCAATCAGCCCCAGCATTTT.